This passage covers 10 T cell receptor beta chains from one sample sequenced in a study of CD4 T cells in relation to SARS-CoV-2 and coronaviruses. These receptors are not linked to any known antigen. Profiling relied on immunoSEQ multiplex PCR, and the TCRdb table lists in-frame clones only, not all of them. The repertoire includes 35,000 or so clones, about 80% of them detected once, and approximately 6.3% sits in the top ten. Sample: naive CD4+ T cells from PBMCs, cultured in vitro. This sample's subset: naive CD4+ T cells isolated by negative enrichment. These receptors originate from an adult with COVID-19.

V gene TRBV30 combines with J gene TRBJ1-2, with a possible D match to TRBD1 (5 bases). Trimming removed 3 bases from V and 3 bases from J, with 14 bases in between. The CDR3 length is 14 residues. From germline, CDR1 is GTSNPN and CDR2 SVGIG (reference sequence). The CDR3 reads CAWSLGNRYYGYTF. Here the CDR3 DNA reads TGTGCCTGGAGCTTGGGAAACAGGTACTATGGCTACACCTTC.

In this sample, this clone turned up once. V gene TRBV15 combines with J gene TRBJ2-7; D possibly corresponds to TRBD1 (5 bases). The CDR3 totals 15 residues. With 0 bases removed from V and 3 bases from J, the gap between germline ends came to 12 bases. Germline V CDR1 and CDR2: LNHNV, YYDKDF (reference sequence). The CDR3 is CATSRDPSGNYEQYF. The CDR3 DNA sequence: TGTGCCACCAGCAGAGATCCTTCAGGGAACTACGAGCAGTACTTC. The complete variable domain, with remaining parts taken from reference TRBV15 and TRBJ2-7, reads DAMVIQNPRYQVTQFGKPVTLSCSQTLNHNVMYWYQQKSSQAPKLLFHYYDKDFNNEADTPDNFQSRRPNTSFCFLDIRSPGLGDTAMYLCATSRDPSGNYEQYFGPGTRLTVT.

The CDR3 DNA sequence: TGCGCCAGCAGCACCACCGGGACATCGAACACTGAAGCTTTCTTT. Amino acid sequence: CASSTTGTSNTEAFF. The chain carries TRBV5-1 and TRBJ1-1; possibly TRBD1 for D (6 bases). CDR3 length: 15 amino acids. CDR1 and CDR2 (germline): SGHRS, YFSETQ. The ends were cut back, 4 bases at V and 1 base at J, with 14 bases in the middle.

The chain carries TRBV5-1 and TRBJ2-3; no reliable D call. Germline-derived CDR1 and CDR2 are SGHRS and YFSETQ. V shed 2 bases and J shed 1 base, with 8 bases lying between them. CDR3 length equals 14 residues. The CDR3 DNA reads TGCGCCAGCAGCTTTCGGACCGGCACAGATACGCAGTATTTT. It is translated as CASSFRTGTDTQYF.

The genes are TRBV25-1 and TRBJ2-7; possibly TRBD1 for D (5 bases). The CDR3 is 13 amino acids. Looked up from germline, CDR1 is MGHDK and CDR2 is SYGVNS. Trimming took 6 bases from V and 3 from J, leaving 12 bases between them. The CDR3 DNA reads as TGTGCCAGCAGCACAGGCCCCAACTACGAGCAGTACTTC. Translating it yields CASSTGPNYEQYF.

CDR3 DNA sequence: TGTGCCAGCAGTTACGCGGGACAGGGGGGCTATGGCTACACCTTC. Its translation is CASSYAGQGGYGYTF. The chain links TRBV6-5 to TRBJ1-2; 11 bases match TRBD1. The length of the CDR3 is 15 residues. Unmatched junction bases numbered 3, after V lost 2 bases and J lost 4 bases. Germline values: CDR1 MNHEY, CDR2 SVGAGI.

This rearrangement joins TRBV20-1 to TRBJ2-1; a possible D gene is TRBD2 (6 bases). Trimming stripped 3 bases from V and 14 bases from J, with 11 bases between. Germline-derived CDR1 and CDR2 are DFQATT and SNEGSKA (reference sequence). The CDR3 is 10 amino acids. The CDR3 region has the DNA TGCAGTGCTAGCCAGCGGGTGAAGTTCTTC. Its protein product is CSASQRVKFF.

The chain links TRBV9 to TRBJ1-6; D may be TRBD1 (6 bases). Germline assignment: CDR1 SGDLS and CDR2 YYNGEE. With 3 bases removed from V and 6 bases from J, the gap between germline ends came to 13 bases. This CDR3 is built from 15 residues. CDR3 protein: CASSAQGLVNSPLHF. The CDR3 region has the DNA TGTGCCAGCAGCGCCCAGGGGTTGGTTAATTCACCCCTCCACTTT.

The J gene is TRBJ2-7, the V gene TRBV29-1; D could derive from TRBD1 or TRBD2 (5 bases each). The CDR3 covers 12 residues. Germline loops: CDR1 SQVTM, CDR2 ANQGSEA. The V end was cut by 4 bases, the J end by 5 bases, with 12 bases between. CDR3 nucleotide sequence: TGCAGCGTTGGAAGGGGAGTGGACGAGCAGTACTTC. Protein product: CSVGRGVDEQYF.

The J gene is TRBJ2-5, the V gene TRBV7-8; D possibly corresponds to TRBD2 (5 bases). The CDR3 runs to 13 residues. V was trimmed by 1 base and J by 6 bases, leaving 9 bases between them. CDR1 is SGHVS and CDR2 is FQNEAQ in the germline V gene. The CDR3 region is CASSLGGSKTQYF. CDR3 in DNA: TGTGCCAGCAGCTTAGGAGGGAGTAAGACCCAGTACTTC.